This TCR beta chain was observed in a study of shared T cell receptors in the human thymus. Clones were read by immunoSEQ multiplex PCR, and TCRdb kept only the in-frame ones, dropping some. The table shows hundreds of thousands of clones, with about 87% occurring only once. Trimming took 0 bases from V and 5 from J, leaving 5 bases between them. The germline V gene has CDR1 SGHAT and CDR2 FQNNGV. The CDR3 consists of 13 residues. These records were also assigned to another study, of human thymus T cells.

The rearrangement links TRBV11-2 to TRBJ1-5, with D unresolved. Specimen: thymocytes. This receptor was obtained from a boy under two years old with a congenital heart defect. The CDR3 coding sequence is TGTGCCAGCAGCTTAGATAATTATCAGCCCCAGCATTTT. It yields the protein CASSLDNYQPQHF. Filled out from reference TRBV11-2 and TRBJ1-5, the complete variable domain reads EAGVAQSPRYKIIEKRQSVAFWCNPISGHATLYWYQQILGQGPKLLIQFQNNGVVDDSQLPKDRFSAERLKGVDSTLKIQPAKLEDSAVYLCASSLDNYQPQHFGDGTRLSIL.